This entry concerns a single TCR beta chain. Germline trimming cut 0 bases from V and 0 bases from J; bases unmatched to any gene: 3. The length of the CDR3 is 17 residues. Germline CDR1 reads ENHRY; CDR2 reads SYGVKD. Assay: immunoSEQ multiplex PCR; the TCRdb copy retains only in-frame clones and omits some. The table shows 150,000 to 200,000 clones, with roughly nine tenths occurring only once. The source of the sample is a study of blood T cell repertoires in COVID-19. Study overall: In each case, the material was cDNA or gDNA derived from T cells, B-cell-depleted T cells, or PBMCs.

This TCR was sampled from a man aged 55 to 70 with active or convalescent COVID-19. Sequencing input: peripheral blood. The V and J genes are TRBV10-3 and TRBJ1-5; 9 nucleotides line up with TRBD1. This chain's CDR3 is CAISESTGQGSNQPQHF. The CDR3, as DNA: TGTGCCATCAGTGAGTCGACGGGACAGGGTAGCAATCAGCCCCAGCATTTT.